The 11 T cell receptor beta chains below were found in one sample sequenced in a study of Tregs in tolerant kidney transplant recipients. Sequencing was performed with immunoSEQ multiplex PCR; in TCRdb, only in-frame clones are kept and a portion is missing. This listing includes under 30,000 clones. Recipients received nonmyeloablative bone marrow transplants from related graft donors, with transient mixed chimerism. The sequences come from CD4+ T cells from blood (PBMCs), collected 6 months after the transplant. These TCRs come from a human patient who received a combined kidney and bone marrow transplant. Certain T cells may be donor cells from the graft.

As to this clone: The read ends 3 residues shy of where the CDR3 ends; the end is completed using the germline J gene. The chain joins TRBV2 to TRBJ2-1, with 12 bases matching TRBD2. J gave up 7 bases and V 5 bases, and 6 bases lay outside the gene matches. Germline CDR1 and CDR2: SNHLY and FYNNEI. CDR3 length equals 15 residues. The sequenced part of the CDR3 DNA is TGTGCCAGCAGTCTACTAGCGGGGGGTCTTAATGAG. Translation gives CASSLLAGGLNE. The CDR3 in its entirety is CASSLLAGGLNEQFF.

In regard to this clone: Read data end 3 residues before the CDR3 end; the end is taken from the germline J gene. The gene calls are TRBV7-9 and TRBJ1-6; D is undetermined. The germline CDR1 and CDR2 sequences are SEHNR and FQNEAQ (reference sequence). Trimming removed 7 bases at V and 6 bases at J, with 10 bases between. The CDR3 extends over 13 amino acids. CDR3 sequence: CASKGATNSPLHF. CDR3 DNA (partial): TGTGCCAGCAAGGGTGCTACTAATTCACCC.

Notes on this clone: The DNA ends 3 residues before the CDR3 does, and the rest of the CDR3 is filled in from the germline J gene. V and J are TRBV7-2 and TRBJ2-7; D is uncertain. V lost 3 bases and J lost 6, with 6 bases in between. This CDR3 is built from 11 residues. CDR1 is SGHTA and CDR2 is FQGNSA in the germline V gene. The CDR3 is CASSFQSEQYF. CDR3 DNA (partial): TGTGCCAGCAGCTTTCAGTCCGAG.

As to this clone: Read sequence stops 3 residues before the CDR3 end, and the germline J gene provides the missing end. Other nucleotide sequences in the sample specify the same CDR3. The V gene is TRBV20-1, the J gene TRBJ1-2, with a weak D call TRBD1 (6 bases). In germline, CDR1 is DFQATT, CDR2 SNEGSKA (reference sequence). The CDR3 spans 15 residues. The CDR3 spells CSALTPTTGPRGYTF. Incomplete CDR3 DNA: TGCAGTGCTCTAACCCCAACGACAGGTCCGAGGGGC.

The part of the CDR3 DNA that was read is TGTGCCAGTAACAGGGAGGGTTTCGGCGGTCAGCCC. Translated, it gives CASNREGFGGQP. The whole CDR3 region reads CASNREGFGGQPQHF. The genes are TRBV19 and TRBJ1-5; weak D call: TRBD1 (6 bases). The CDR3 end lies 3 residues beyond the end of the read and is filled in from the germline J gene. Germline-derived CDR1 and CDR2 are LNHDA and SQIVND (reference sequence). The germline V and J ends were trimmed by 7 bases and 6 bases, with 19 bases remaining between them. This CDR3 has 15 residues.

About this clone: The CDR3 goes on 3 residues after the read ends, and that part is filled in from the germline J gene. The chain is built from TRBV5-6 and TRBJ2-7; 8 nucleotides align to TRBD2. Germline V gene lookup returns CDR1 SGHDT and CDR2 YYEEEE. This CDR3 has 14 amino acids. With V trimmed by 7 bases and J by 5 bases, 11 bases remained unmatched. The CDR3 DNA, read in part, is TGTGCCAGCGCCCCCCAGGGACTAGAGGACGAG. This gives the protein CASAPQGLEDE. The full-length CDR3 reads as CASAPQGLEDEQYF.

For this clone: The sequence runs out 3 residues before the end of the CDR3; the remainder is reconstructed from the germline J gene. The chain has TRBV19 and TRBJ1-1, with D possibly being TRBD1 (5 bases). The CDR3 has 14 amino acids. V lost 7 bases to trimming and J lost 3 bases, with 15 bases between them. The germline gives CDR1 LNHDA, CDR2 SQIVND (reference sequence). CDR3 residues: CASKKVVRDTEAFF. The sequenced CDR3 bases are TGTGCCAGTAAGAAGGTGGTCAGGGACACTGAA.

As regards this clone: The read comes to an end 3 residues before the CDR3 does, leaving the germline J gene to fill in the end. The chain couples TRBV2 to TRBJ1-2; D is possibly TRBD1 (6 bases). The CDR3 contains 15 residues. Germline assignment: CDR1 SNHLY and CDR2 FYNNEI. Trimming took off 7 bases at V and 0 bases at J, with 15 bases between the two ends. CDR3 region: CASMRGTSANYGYTF. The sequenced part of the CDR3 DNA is TGTGCCAGCATGAGGGGGACCAGCGCTAACTATGGC.

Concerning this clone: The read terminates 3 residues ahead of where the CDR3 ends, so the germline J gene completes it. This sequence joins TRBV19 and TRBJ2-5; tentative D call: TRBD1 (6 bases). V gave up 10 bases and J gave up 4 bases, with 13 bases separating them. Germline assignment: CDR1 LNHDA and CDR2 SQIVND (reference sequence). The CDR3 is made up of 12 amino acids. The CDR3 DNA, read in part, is TGTGCCACCCAGGGGAAGGTAGAGACC. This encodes CATQGKVET. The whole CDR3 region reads CATQGKVETQYF.

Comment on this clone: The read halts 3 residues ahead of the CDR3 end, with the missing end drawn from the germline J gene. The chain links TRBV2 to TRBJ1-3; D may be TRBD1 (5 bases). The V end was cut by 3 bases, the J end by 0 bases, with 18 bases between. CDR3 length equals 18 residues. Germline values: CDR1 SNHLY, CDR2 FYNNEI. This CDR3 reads CASSEAPPTDPSGNTIYF. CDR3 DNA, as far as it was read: TGTGCCAGCAGTGAGGCCCCCCCGACAGATCCCTCTGGAAACACC.

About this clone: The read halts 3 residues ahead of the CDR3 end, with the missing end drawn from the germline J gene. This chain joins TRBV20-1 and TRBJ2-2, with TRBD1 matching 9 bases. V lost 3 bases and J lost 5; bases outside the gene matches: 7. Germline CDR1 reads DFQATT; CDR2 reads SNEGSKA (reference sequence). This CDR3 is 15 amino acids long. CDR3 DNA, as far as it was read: TGCAGTGCTAGTAATGGACAGGGGAGGACCGGGGAG. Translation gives CSASNGQGRTGE. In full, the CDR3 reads CSASNGQGRTGELFF.